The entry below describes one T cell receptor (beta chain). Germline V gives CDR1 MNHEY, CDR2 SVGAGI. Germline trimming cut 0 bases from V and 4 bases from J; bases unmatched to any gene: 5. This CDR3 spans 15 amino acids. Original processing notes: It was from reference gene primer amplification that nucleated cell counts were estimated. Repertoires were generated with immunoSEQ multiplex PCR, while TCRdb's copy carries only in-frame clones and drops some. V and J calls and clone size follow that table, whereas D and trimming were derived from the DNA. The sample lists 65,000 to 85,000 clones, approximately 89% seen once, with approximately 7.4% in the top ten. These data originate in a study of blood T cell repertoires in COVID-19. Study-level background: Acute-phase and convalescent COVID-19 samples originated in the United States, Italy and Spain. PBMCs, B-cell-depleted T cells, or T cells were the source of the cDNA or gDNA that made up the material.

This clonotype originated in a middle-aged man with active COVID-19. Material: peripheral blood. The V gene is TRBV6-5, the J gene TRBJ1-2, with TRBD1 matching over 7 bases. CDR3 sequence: CASSYSYRDSYGYTF. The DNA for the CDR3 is TGTGCCAGCAGTTACTCGTACCGGGACAGCTATGGCTACACCTTC.